The 15 T cell receptor beta chains below come from one sample, sequenced in a study of cytomegalovirus exposure and HLA in healthy donors. PCR was performed using 60 Vbeta and 13 Jbeta primers. Some clones are missing from TCRdb's copy, which holds only in-frame ones; the method was immunoSEQ multiplex PCR. The sample contains about 250,000 clones, nearly 95% of which appear only once. Sample: PBMCs. The receptors come from a girl aged 2-10 years in good health and CMV-seronegative.

The gene calls are TRBV18 and TRBJ1-6, with TRBD1 matching over 7 bases. Germline V lookup: CDR1 KGHSH, CDR2 LQKENI. Unmatched junction bases numbered 12, after V lost 1 base and J lost 0 bases. CDR3 length equals 20 residues. CDR3 bases: TGTGCCAGCTCACCACTCGGGTCCGGGACAGAGAGCTCCTATAATTCACCCCTCCACTTT. This gives the protein CASSPLGSGTESSYNSPLHF.

The chain couples TRBV2 to TRBJ2-1; 8 bases map to TRBD2. Germline loops: CDR1 SNHLY, CDR2 FYNNEI. V shed 3 bases and J 4 bases; nucleotides not matched to a gene: 5. CDR3 length: 15 amino acids. DNA of the CDR3: TGTGCCAGCAGTGAGGTTAGCGGGGAATACAATGAGCAGTTCTTC. Translating it yields CASSEVSGEYNEQFF.

This chain joins TRBV6-1 and TRBJ2-5; a weak D match, TRBD2 (6 bases). Trimming took off 1 base at V and 4 bases at J, with 13 bases between the two ends. CDR1 is MNHNS and CDR2 is SASEGT in the germline V gene. CDR3 length equals 15 residues. This CDR3 reads CASSEVGGRGETQYF. CDR3 bases: TGTGCCAGCAGTGAAGTGGGGGGAAGGGGAGAGACCCAGTACTTC.

The J gene is TRBJ2-1, the V gene TRBV6-6, with 7 bases lining up with TRBD2. Per the germline V gene, CDR1 is MNHNY and CDR2 is SVGAGI (reference sequence). This CDR3 is built from 14 residues. V trimming: 6 bases; J trimming: 1 base; junction bases outside the gene matches: 3. DNA of the CDR3: TGTGCCAGCAGCCGCGGGGGATCCTACAATGAGCAGTTCTTC. It translates to CASSRGGSYNEQFF.

The chain recombines TRBV9 with TRBJ2-5, with 10 bases fitting TRBD2. The J call could be wrong; TRBJ2-7 is a better fit for the DNA end. The CDR3 contains 16 residues. CDR1 and CDR2 from the germline V gene are SGDLS and YYNGEE. The CDR3 sequence is CASSPGGLALAYEQYF. The CDR3, as DNA: TGTGCCAGCAGCCCCGGGGGACTAGCGCTAGCCTACGAGCAGTACTTC.

The chain has TRBV28 and TRBJ2-1; TRBD2 aligns across 7 bases. The length of the CDR3 is 15 residues. Looked up from germline, CDR1 is MDHEN and CDR2 is SYDVKM. With 2 bases clipped from V and 0 bases from J, the junction kept 1 base outside the gene matches. CDR3 coding DNA: TGTGCCAGCAGTTTAGGGGGGGGCTCCTACAATGAGCAGTTCTTC. This translates into CASSLGGGSYNEQFF.

V gene TRBV6-1 combines with J gene TRBJ1-5, with 8 bases identical to TRBD1. J lost 0 bases, V lost 3 bases, and 10 bases had no gene match. Looked up from germline, CDR1 is MNHNS and CDR2 is SASEGT. CDR3 length: 18 residues. CDR3 amino acids: CASSDRGPDSYSNQPQHF. The CDR3 coding sequence is TGTGCCAGCAGTGACAGGGGGCCGGATTCCTATAGCAATCAGCCCCAGCATTTT.

J is TRBJ2-6 and V is TRBV4-2; 8 bases line up with TRBD1. This CDR3 comprises 16 residues. Germline loops: CDR1 LGHNA, CDR2 YNFKEQ. Losses at the gene ends were 2 bases for V and 2 bases for J; bases not matched to a gene: 2. CDR3 sequence reads: CASSQSRGPGANVLTF. The CDR3 DNA follows: TGTGCCAGCAGCCAATCCAGGGGGCCTGGGGCCAACGTCCTGACTTTC.

CDR3: CASSQVGTAGTEAFF. Written as DNA, the CDR3 is TGCGCCAGCAGCCAAGTGGGGACCGCGGGGACTGAAGCTTTCTTT. This chain joins TRBV4-1 and TRBJ1-1; D perhaps matches TRBD1 (5 bases). V lost 1 base, J lost 5 bases, and 14 bases lay in between. The CDR3 loop spans 15 amino acids. Germline lookup yields CDR1 MGHRA and CDR2 YSYEKL.

This clone was detected a few times. This chain connects TRBV7-9 to TRBJ1-4, with 9 bases fitting TRBD1. The CDR3 is made up of 16 amino acids. V was clipped by 5 bases and J by 5 bases; unmatched bases: 9. Germline V gene sequence: CDR1 SEHNR, CDR2 FQNEAQ (reference sequence). CDR3 bases: TGTGCCAGCAGCGGGGGGGGACAGGGCTCGAATGAAAAACTGTTTTTT. Amino acid sequence: CASSGGGQGSNEKLFF.

Comments on this clone: An end of the junction does not agree with germline; a read error may underlie this. At the DNA level, this CDR3 is encoded by other sequences in the same sample as well. The chain employs TRBV6-1 and TRBJ1-5; no clear D. Germline loops: CDR1 MNHNS, CDR2 SASEGT. There are 13 residues in the CDR3. DNA for the CDR3: TGTGCCAGCAGCGAAGGAGATTTTGGGCCCCAGCATTTT. It specifies CASSEGDFGPQHF.

The V call is TRBV6-5, the J call TRBJ2-5; perhaps TRBD2 as D (6 bases). Between the trimmed V and J ends, which lost 3 bases and 7 bases, there was a span of 18 bases. This CDR3 contains 15 residues. Per the germline V gene, CDR1 is MNHEY and CDR2 is SVGAGI. DNA for the CDR3: TGTGCCAGCAGTTATCAGTTCGGGAGTACTGGGACCCAGTACTTC. It translates to CASSYQFGSTGTQYF.

This clone is a singleton in its sample. The rearrangement joins TRBV5-4 to TRBJ2-7; TRBD2 might be the D (5 bases). The CDR3 runs to 15 residues. CDR1 SGHNT and CDR2 YYREEE come from the germline V gene (reference sequence). V lost 0 bases and J 7 bases, leaving 17 bases between the germline ends. CDR3 protein: CASSLAGGDYSEQYF. For the CDR3, the DNA is TGTGCCAGCAGCTTGGCTGGCGGCGACTACTCGGAGCAGTACTTC.

The chain is built from TRBV6-5 and TRBJ1-4, with D maybe TRBD1 (6 bases). V was trimmed by 5 bases and J by 8 bases, leaving 18 bases between them. Germline CDR1 and CDR2: MNHEY and SVGAGI. The CDR3 covers 15 residues. CDR3 in DNA: TGTGCCAGCAGTCCCTCGGGGGGGGCTTGGGAAAAACTGTTTTTT. Translating it yields CASSPSGGAWEKLFF.

The V and J genes are TRBV14 and TRBJ2-1; D not certain. Germline CDR1 SGHDN, CDR2 FVKESK. Trimming removed 4 bases from V and 10 bases from J, with 11 bases in between. CDR3 size: 12 residues. The CDR3 spells CASSRLGLEQFF. The DNA for the CDR3 is TGTGCCAGCAGCCGACTCGGTCTGGAGCAGTTCTTC. Drawing the rest from reference TRBV14 and TRBJ2-1, the complete variable domain is EAGVTQFPSHSVIEKGQTVTLRCDPISGHDNLYWYRRVMGKEIKFLLHFVKESKQDESGMPNNRFLAERTGGTYSTLKVQPAELEDSGVYFCASSRLGLEQFFGPGTRLTVL.